This is a list of T cell receptor beta chains from one sample in a study of radiotherapy plus CTLA-4 blockade in lung cancer. TCRdb's copy holds only in-frame clones and misses some; the assay was immunoSEQ multiplex PCR. The table shows some 110,000 clones, with 81% occurring only once. Sequencing used peripheral blood, obtained from a patient treated with radiotherapy plus ipilimumab. These receptors all stem from a human donor with non-small cell lung cancer that progressed on radiotherapy plus ipilimumab. Some clones in this sample may be carry-over from other donors' samples. The CDR3 runs from the conserved cysteine through the conserved F or W. The D gene is left open where the match is weak. Not every row has a clone size; where given, it reads once, few, many or a size class.

d_call	cdr3_length	clone_size	v_call	j_call	cdr3_nt	cdr3_aa
NA	15	NA	TRBV27	TRBJ2-7	TGTGCCAGCAGCCGTTCTACCGGGTCCTCCCGCGAGCAGTACTTC	CASSRSTGSSREQYF
TRBD1	14	once	TRBV7-2	TRBJ2-5	TGTGCCAGCAGCTCCAACAGGGGGCGAGAGACCCAGTACTTC	CASSSNRGRETQYF
NA	16	few	TRBV7-2	TRBJ1-2	TGTGCCAGCAGCTTAACGGCCGGGACCTTCAACTATGGCTACACCTTC	CASSLTAGTFNYGYTF
TRBD1	16	NA	TRBV29-1	TRBJ1-5	TGCAGCGTGTCGGAACAGGGGGCTTGGAGCAATCAGCCCCAGCATTTT	CSVSEQGAWSNQPQHF
NA	15	NA	TRBV7-2	TRBJ1-2	TGTGCCAGCAGCTTAAACAGGGTAGGCTCGGATGGCTACACCTTC	CASSLNRVGSDGYTF
NA	16	once	TRBV7-9	TRBJ2-7	TGTGCCAGCAGCTTAGGATTTGGACAAGACCAATACGAGCAGTACTTC	CASSLGFGQDQYEQYF
NA	15	NA	TRBV5-1	TRBJ2-3	TGCGCCAGCAGCATACCGAGCGGAGGGACAGATACGCAGTATTTT	CASSIPSGGTDTQYF
NA	16	once	TRBV4-3	TRBJ2-7	TGCGCCAGCAGCCAAGGGGCAACGGGGGACTCCTACGAGCAGTACTTC	CASSQGATGDSYEQYF
TRBD2	16	NA	TRBV5-1	TRBJ2-5	TGCGCCAGCAGCGTATTTTTAGCGGGGGGCCAAGAGACCCAGTACTTC	CASSVFLAGGQETQYF
NA	17	NA	TRBV4-2	TRBJ1-1	TGTGCCAGCAGCCAACTTTTCTCGACGGTAGAGAACACTGAAGCTTTCTTT	CASSQLFSTVENTEAFF
TRBD1	14	NA	TRBV7-8	TRBJ1-2	TGTGCCAGCAGAGGACAGGGGGTGTTCTATGGCTACACCTTC	CASRGQGVFYGYTF
TRBD2	15	NA	TRBV11-2	TRBJ2-1	TGTGCCAGCAGCTTATGGGAGGGATTATCCAATGAGCAGTTCTTC	CASSLWEGLSNEQFF
NA	12	NA	TRBV5-5	TRBJ2-7	TGTGCCAGCAGCTTGGGGATTTACGAGCAGTACTTC	CASSLGIYEQYF
TRBD2	15	NA	TRBV2	TRBJ2-5	TGTGCCAGCAGTTGGAGCGGGGGGACTAAAGAGACCCAGTACTTC	CASSWSGGTKETQYF
NA	12	NA	TRBV15	TRBJ1-5	TGTGCCACCAGCAGAGCAAATCAGCCCCAGCATTTT	CATSRANQPQHF
NA	17	once	TRBV5-1	TRBJ2-2	TGCGCCAGCAGCTTGGGAGCGTCATCTGCGAACACCGGGGAGCTGTTTTTT	CASSLGASSANTGELFF
NA	13	NA	TRBV6-6	TRBJ2-7	TGTGCCAGCAGCCCGACACAAGCCTACGAGCAGTACTTC	CASSPTQAYEQYF
NA	13	NA	TRBV19	TRBJ2-5	TGTGCCAGTAGTTCCCAGGGGCGGGAGACCCAGTACTTC	CASSSQGRETQYF
NA	16	NA	TRBV13	TRBJ1-6	TGTGCCAGCAGCTTAGGCTCGGCAGGGGATAGGTCACCCCTCCACTTT	CASSLGSAGDRSPLHF
NA	14	NA	TRBV7-3	TRBJ1-2	TGTGCCAGCAGCCTAGACAGTAAGAACTATGGCTACACCTTC	CASSLDSKNYGYTF
NA	14	NA	TRBV19	TRBJ2-1	TGTGCCAGTAGTCAGGGACACATAGTAAATGAGCAGTTCTTC	CASSQGHIVNEQFF
TRBD1	15	NA	TRBV19	TRBJ2-7	TGTGCCAGTAGTGTGGCCGGGACAGGGGGCTACGAGCAGTACTTC	CASSVAGTGGYEQYF